The rows below give T cell receptor beta chains drawn from one sample of a study of T cell responses to AZD1222 COVID-19 vaccine. Sequenced by immunoSEQ multiplex PCR; TCRdb stores in-frame clones only, minus some. This table has over 150,000 clones, around 92% appearing once. The sequencing here drew on peripheral blood, taken on day 0 of AZD1222 vaccination. Receptors were obtained from an adult in good health. CDR3s include the opening cysteine and the closing phenylalanine or tryptophan. A D gene is named only where the DNA matches it firmly. The size field is filled for only some rows; it gives once, few, many or a size class.

CDR3 protein | CDR3 DNA | D gene | J gene | V gene | clone size
CASSYPGWQGRTGELFF | TGTGCCAGCAGTTACCCCGGGTGGCAGGGTAGAACCGGGGAGCTGTTTTTT | NA | TRBJ2-2 | TRBV27 | NA
CASSDDSWETQYF | TGTGCCAGCAGTGACGACTCGTGGGAGACCCAGTACTTC | NA | TRBJ2-5 | TRBV2 | NA
CASSLAHGAEAFF | TGTGCCAGCAGCTTGGCCCACGGGGCTGAAGCTTTCTTT | NA | TRBJ1-1 | TRBV5-8 | NA
CASSDAPLLDEQYF | TGTGCCAGCAGTGATGCACCTCTCCTCGACGAGCAGTACTTC | NA | TRBJ2-7 | TRBV6-1 | NA
CASSQVAGYQETQYF | TGTGCCAGCAGCCAAGTGGCTGGATACCAAGAGACCCAGTACTTC | NA | TRBJ2-5 | TRBV4-2 | NA
CASSTAGPRRGNQPQHF | TGTGCCAGCAGTACCGCGGGACCAAGGCGGGGCAATCAGCCCCAGCATTTT | NA | TRBJ1-5 | TRBV6-2/TRBV6-3 | NA
CASSQRDSHTEAFF | TGCGCCAGCAGCCAAAGGGACAGCCACACTGAAGCTTTCTTT | TRBD1 | TRBJ1-1 | TRBV4-1 | NA
CASSPVGGLSYNEQFF | TGTGCCAGCAGCCCAGTAGGGGGCCTTTCCTACAATGAGCAGTTCTTC | TRBD1 | TRBJ2-1 | TRBV7-7 | NA
CASSPRGDREGYEQYF | TGTGCCAGCTCACCACGTGGGGACAGGGAAGGGTACGAGCAGTACTTC | TRBD1 | TRBJ2-7 | TRBV18 | NA
CASSLGGAITDTQYF | TGCGCCAGCAGCTTAGGGGGAGCGATCACAGATACGCAGTATTTT | NA | TRBJ2-3 | TRBV5-1 | NA
CASSSTGGAGSGANVLTF | TGTGCCAGCAGCTCGACTGGGGGTGCCGGCTCTGGGGCCAACGTCCTGACTTTC | NA | TRBJ2-6 | TRBV7-8 | NA
CASRLDRAGNTIYF | TGTGCCAGCAGACTGGACAGGGCTGGAAACACCATATATTTT | TRBD1 | TRBJ1-3 | TRBV6-5 | NA
CATSSKTGPTLSGANVLTF | TGTGCCACCAGCAGCAAAACAGGGCCTACTCTCTCTGGGGCCAACGTCCTGACTTTC | NA | TRBJ2-6 | TRBV15 | once
CASGIADQETQYF | TGTGCCAGCGGTATAGCGGACCAAGAGACCCAGTACTTC | NA | TRBJ2-5 | TRBV12-3/TRBV12-4 | NA
CASSRRQGQVKTQYF | TGTGCCAGCAGCCGACGACAGGGGCAGGTAAAGACCCAGTACTTC | TRBD1 | TRBJ2-5 | TRBV28 | NA
CASSQDEVLYGYTF | TGTGCCAGCAGCCAAGATGAGGTACTATATGGCTACACCTTC | NA | TRBJ1-2 | TRBV14 | NA
CASSSGDRAKQYF | TGTGCCAGCAGCTCCGGGGACAGGGCTAAGCAGTACTTC | TRBD1 | TRBJ2-5 | TRBV5-8 | NA
CASSSASGLVPQHF | TGTGCCAGTAGTAGCGCGTCGGGTTTAGTACCCCAGCATTTT | NA | TRBJ1-5 | TRBV19 | NA
CASSGPTASGNTIYF | TGTGCCAGCAGTGGTCCGACTGCCTCTGGAAACACCATATATTTT | NA | TRBJ1-3 | TRBV6-2/TRBV6-3 | NA
CAWSGAYEQYF | TGTGCCTGGAGTGGGGCTTACGAGCAGTACTTC | NA | TRBJ2-7 | TRBV30 | NA
CASSWKTGGTANTEAFF | TGTGCCAGCAGCTGGAAGACTGGAGGGACTGCGAACACTGAAGCTTTCTTT | NA | TRBJ1-1 | TRBV5-5 | NA
CASSSPVGGQSGELFF | TGTGCCAGCAGTTCCCCCGTGGGGGGGCAAAGCGGGGAGCTGTTTTTT | NA | TRBJ2-2 | TRBV27 | NA